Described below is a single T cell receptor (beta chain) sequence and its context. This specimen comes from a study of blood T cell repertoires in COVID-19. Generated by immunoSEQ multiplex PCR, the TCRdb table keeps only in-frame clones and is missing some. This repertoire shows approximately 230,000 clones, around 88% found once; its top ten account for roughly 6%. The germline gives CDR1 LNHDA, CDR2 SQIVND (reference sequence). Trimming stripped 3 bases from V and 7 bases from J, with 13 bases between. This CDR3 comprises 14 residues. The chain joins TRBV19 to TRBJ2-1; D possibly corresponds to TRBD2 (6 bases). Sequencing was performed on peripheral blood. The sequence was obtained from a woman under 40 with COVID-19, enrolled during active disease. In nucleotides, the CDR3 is TGTGCCAGTAGTATTGAACGGGGGAGGAATGAGCAGTTCTTC. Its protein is CASSIERGRNEQFF. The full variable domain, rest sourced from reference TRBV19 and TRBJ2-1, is DGGITQSPKYLFRKEGQNVTLSCEQNLNHDAMYWYRQDPGQGLRLIYYSQIVNDFQKGDIAEGYSVSREKKESFPLTVTSAQKNPTAFYLCASSIERGRNEQFFGPGTRLTVL.